Presented here are 12 T cell receptor beta chains from one specimen sequenced in a study of blood T cell repertoires in COVID-19 (dated by TCRdb to 2020 to 2022). To prepare the library, the immunoSEQ multiplex PCR assay was applied. This is the immuneACCESS table as TCRdb keeps it, with only in-frame sequences that have V and J called. A part of the clones is gone; compared with another copy, unresolved V genes explain less than half, and the rest is unexplained. This sample has 300,000 to 400,000 clones in its table, and approximately 87% of those were observed once. The ten largest clones add up to around 0.95% of the sample. The source material was PBMCs or T cells enriched from blood (not recorded which). These receptors came from a woman aged 30 to 39 with acute COVID-19.

DNA for the CDR3: TGTGCCAGCAGCTTGGGTGCGGGGGCTGTTAAGAACACTGAAGCTTTCTTT. Its translation is CASSLGAGAVKNTEAFF. The genes are TRBV5-5 and TRBJ1-1, with a weak D call TRBD1 (6 bases). V lost 0 bases and J 1 base, leaving 16 bases between the germline ends. The CDR3 covers 17 residues. Germline values: CDR1 SGHKS, CDR2 YYEKEE (reference sequence). The variable domain in full, with the rest retrieved from reference TRBV5-5 and TRBJ1-1, is DAGVTQSPTHLIKTRGQQVTLRCSPISGHKSVSWYQQVLGQGPQFIFQYYEKEERGRGNFPDRFSARQFPNYSSELNVNALLLGDSALYLCASSLGAGAVKNTEAFFGQGTRLTVV.

V usage is TRBV7-6 and J usage is TRBJ1-1; TRBD1 aligns across 7 bases. The CDR3 has 15 amino acids. V lost 3 bases, J lost 5 bases, and 9 bases stayed unmatched. Germline CDR1 SGHVS, CDR2 FNYEAQ. The CDR3 DNA is TGTGCCAGCAGCTTTGCCGGGACAGTAGATACTGAAGCTTTCTTT. It encodes CASSFAGTVDTEAFF.

The chain carries TRBV12-3 or TRBV12-4 and TRBJ2-7, with D perhaps TRBD2 (5 bases). CDR3 length equals 13 residues. V was cut by 8 bases and J by 0 bases, with 11 bases left in between. DNA for the CDR3: TGTGCCAGCGCACGAGGGAGCTCCTACGAGCAGTACTTC. It encodes CASARGSSYEQYF.

The chain carries TRBV14 and TRBJ1-1, with TRBD1 as a possible D gene (5 bases). CDR3 size: 19 residues. In germline, CDR1 is SGHDN, CDR2 FVKESK. With 1 base removed from V and 0 bases from J, the gap between germline ends came to 21 bases. The chain's CDR3 is CASSQGGGGPKGLNTEAFF. The DNA of the CDR3 is TGTGCCAGCAGCCAAGGGGGAGGAGGCCCGAAGGGGTTGAACACTGAAGCTTTCTTT.

The rearrangement joins TRBV2 to TRBJ2-3, with D possibly TRBD2 on 6 matching bases. Germline assignment: CDR1 SNHLY and CDR2 FYNNEI. The ends were cut back, 10 bases at V and 6 bases at J, with 11 bases in the middle. This CDR3 contains 11 residues. CDR3 in amino acids: CATRLVDTQYF. In DNA form, the CDR3 reads TGTGCCACCAGACTAGTTGATACGCAGTATTTT.

The V call is TRBV14, the J call TRBJ1-2; D perhaps matches TRBD1 (5 bases). The CDR3 spans 13 residues. Trimming removed 0 bases at V and 9 bases at J, with 11 bases between. The germline V gene has CDR1 SGHDN and CDR2 FVKESK. The CDR3 is CASSQDLRVSYTF. Written as DNA, the CDR3 is TGTGCCAGCAGCCAAGACCTCAGGGTCAGCTACACCTTC.

V is TRBV15 and J is TRBJ2-3; 7 bases map to TRBD2. The CDR3 is 16 amino acids. CDR1 and CDR2 from the germline V gene are LNHNV and YYDKDF (reference sequence). Trimming removed 1 base from V and 2 bases from J; junction bases left unmatched: 6. The CDR3 spells CATSRGEAGLTDTQYF. For the CDR3, the DNA is TGTGCCACCAGCAGAGGGGAAGCGGGACTCACAGATACGCAGTATTTT. Full variable domain (missing parts from reference TRBV15 and TRBJ2-3): DAMVIQNPRYQVTQFGKPVTLSCSQTLNHNVMYWYQQKSSQAPKLLFHYYDKDFNNEADTPDNFQSRRPNTSFCFLDIRSPGLGDTAMYLCATSRGEAGLTDTQYFGPGTRLTVL.

The chain joins TRBV29-1 to TRBJ1-6; 9 nucleotides match TRBD1. Germline CDR1 and CDR2: SQVTM and ANQGSEA. The V gene end was trimmed by 5 bases and the J gene end by 9 bases; junction bases not matched to a gene: 8. The CDR3 has 14 residues. Here the CDR3 DNA reads TGCAGCGTTCGTTGGGGACAGGGCAGTTCACCCCTCCACTTT. Translating gives CSVRWGQGSSPLHF.

The rearrangement links TRBV6-2 or TRBV6-3 to TRBJ2-3, with 12 positions matching TRBD2. Germline values: CDR1 MNHEY, CDR2 SVGEGT. V lost 5 bases to trimming and J lost 3 bases; unmatched junction nucleotides: 12. CDR3 size: 18 residues. CDR3 sequence: CASSGTSGLPRVTDTQYF. DNA of the CDR3: TGTGCCAGCAGTGGGACTAGCGGGCTCCCCCGGGTTACAGATACGCAGTATTTT.

The chain uses TRBV6-5 and TRBJ1-3; D remains ambiguous. The CDR3 is 13 residues long. V was cut by 5 bases and J by 1 base, with 6 bases left in between. CDR1 and CDR2 (germline): MNHEY, SVGAGI. The CDR3 region is CASSQDSGNTIYF. The CDR3 DNA reads as TGTGCCAGCAGTCAGGATTCTGGAAACACCATATATTTT.

The CDR3 DNA follows: TGTGCTAGTGGTTTGTGGACCGGGACAATGAACACTGAAGCTTTCTTT. Translation gives CASGLWTGTMNTEAFF. The chain links TRBV12-5 to TRBJ1-1; TRBD1 is a possible D gene (6 bases). Germline CDR1 LGHNT, CDR2 FRNRAP. Trimming left V 2 bases short and J 0 bases short, with 13 bases between. CDR3 length: 16 amino acids.

The chain has TRBV6-5 and TRBJ1-3, with D unclear. V was clipped by 2 bases and J by 4 bases, with 6 bases between them. Germline V gives CDR1 MNHEY, CDR2 SVGAGI. The CDR3 covers 13 residues. CDR3 sequence (DNA): TGTGCCAGCAGTTACGTGGCCGGAAACACCATATATTTT. It specifies CASSYVAGNTIYF.